This is a list of T cell receptor beta chains from one sample in a study of T cells in Graves' hyperthyroidism and ophthalmopathy. MiXCR, run by TCRdb on the multiplex PCR reads, gives a single entry per CDR3 protein. Of 130,000 to 150,000 distinct CDR3 sequences listed, less than 25% are singletons. Sequencing input: blood. Receptors were obtained from a woman aged 45 to 65 with Graves' hyperthyroidism that later progressed to Graves' ophthalmopathy. Each CDR3 is given with its conserved first and last residue. The order of the fields is clone size, J gene, V gene, CDR3 protein. Not all rows give a size; the values are once, few, many and, for expanded clones, a class.

many TRBJ2-2 TRBV10-1 CASSDAGGPNAGELFF
once TRBJ1-5 TRBV19 CASQSRWNQPQHF
. TRBJ2-7 TRBV19 CASSRGSHEQYF
. TRBJ2-1 TRBV18 CASSPPWASSYNEQFF
. TRBJ2-6 TRBV27 CASSRLTGTGTSGANVLTF
many TRBJ2-1 TRBV11-2 CASSLTSGNDEQFF
. TRBJ2-7 TRBV29-1 CSVGTSFYEQYF
few TRBJ2-1 TRBV4-1 CASSQVMNGYSYNEQFF
few TRBJ2-5 TRBV7-8 CASSSGLAEETQYF
. TRBJ2-7 TRBV6-1 CASTPRGTSGTYEQYF
. TRBJ2-2 TRBV5-1 CASSPKGLAANTGELFF
. TRBJ1-1 TRBV12-3/TRBV12-4 CPSSLDRGWAEAFF
. TRBJ2-3 TRBV9 CASSANPGDYLTDTQYF
. TRBJ2-1 TRBV5-1 CASRIDRGLMDEQFF
. TRBJ1-1 TRBV7-6 CASSLVSGTEAFF
. TRBJ1-5 TRBV6-1 CASRGERNQPQHF
many TRBJ2-7 TRBV18 CASSPAAGEQYF
few TRBJ2-4 TRBV28 CASSHPDRPKNIQYF
many TRBJ1-3 TRBV5-1 CASSKGQGSSSGNTIYF
many TRBJ2-1 TRBV11-2 CASSNGLLSYNEQFF
once TRBJ2-7 TRBV7-8 CASSSLLAGGDEQYF
many TRBJ2-7 TRBV27 CASSYKRGAYEQYF
. TRBJ2-7 TRBV5-1 CASSFSGSSYEQYF
many TRBJ2-5 TRBV5-6 CASSLGDRETQYF
. TRBJ2-3 TRBV6-2/TRBV6-3 CASSFRDRFHTQYF
many TRBJ2-3 TRBV28 CASSSGLSGDTQYF
. TRBJ1-5 TRBV28 CASNRRPSNQPQHF
. TRBJ2-2 TRBV5-4 CASSPAGGSNTGELFF
many TRBJ2-1 TRBV11-2 CASSLVPGTSRQHNEQFF